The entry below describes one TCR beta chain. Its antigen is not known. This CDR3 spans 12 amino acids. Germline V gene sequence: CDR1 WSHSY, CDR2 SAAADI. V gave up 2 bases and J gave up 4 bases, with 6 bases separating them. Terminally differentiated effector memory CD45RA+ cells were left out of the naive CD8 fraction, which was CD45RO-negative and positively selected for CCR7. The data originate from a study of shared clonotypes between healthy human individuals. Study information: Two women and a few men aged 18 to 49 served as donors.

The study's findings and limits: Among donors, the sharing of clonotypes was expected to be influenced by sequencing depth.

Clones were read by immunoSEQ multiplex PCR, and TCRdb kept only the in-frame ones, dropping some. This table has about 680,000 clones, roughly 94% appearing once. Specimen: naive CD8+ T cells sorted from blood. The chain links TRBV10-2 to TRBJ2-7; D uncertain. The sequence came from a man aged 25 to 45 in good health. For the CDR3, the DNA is TGCGCCAGCAGTGAGCAAGAGTACGAGCAGTACTTC. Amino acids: CASSEQEYEQYF.